Shown below are 17 T cell receptor beta chains from a single sample sequenced in a study of immune evolution from preneoplasia to lung adenocarcinoma. The assay was immunoSEQ multiplex PCR, and TCRdb's table has in-frame clones only and misses some. The sample gives about 4,900 clones, around 78% of which show up once; around 7.2% is in the top ten. Material for sequencing was FFPE minimally invasive lung adenocarcinoma tissue. All receptors derive from a person aged 60-79 years with lung adenocarcinoma.

This rearrangement joins TRBV27 to TRBJ1-2; D possibly corresponds to TRBD1 (5 bases). This CDR3 has 14 residues. V shed 4 bases and J shed 7 bases, with 16 bases lying between them. Germline V gives CDR1 MNHEY, CDR2 SMNVEV (reference sequence). CDR3 DNA: TGTGCCAGCAGTTCAAACCGAGGGGTGGCTGGCTACACCTTC. It codes for CASSSNRGVAGYTF.

The chain recombines TRBV2 with TRBJ2-7; perhaps TRBD1 as D (6 bases). CDR1 and CDR2 (germline): SNHLY, FYNNEI. V lost 6 bases, J lost 7 bases, and 16 bases lay in between. This CDR3 has 13 amino acids. CDR3 in amino acids: CASRGAPGVEQYF. CDR3 nucleotide sequence: TGTGCCAGCAGGGGGGCCCCAGGGGTTGAGCAGTACTTC.

This chain links TRBV2 with TRBJ1-2; D gene ambiguous. V shed 2 bases and J shed 6 bases, with 13 bases lying between them. Looked up from germline, CDR1 is SNHLY and CDR2 is FYNNEI. The CDR3 consists of 14 residues. CDR3 sequence (DNA): TGTGCCAGCAGTGAAAGCAGGACGTACCATGGCTACACCTTC. Translation gives CASSESRTYHGYTF.

This chain joins TRBV11-1 and TRBJ2-5; D is ambiguous. Trimming pared 5 bases from V and 2 bases from J, leaving 12 bases between. Germline values: CDR1 SGHAT, CDR2 FQDESV (reference sequence). CDR3 length equals 14 residues. In DNA, the CDR3 is TGTGCCAGCAGCCCAAACCAACCTCAAGAGACCCAGTACTTC. Residues: CASSPNQPQETQYF.

The CDR3: CASSLGTSFTGELFF. CDR3 nucleotides: TGTGCCAGCAGCTTAGGGACTAGCTTTACTGGGGAGCTGTTTTTT. The J gene is TRBJ2-2, the V gene TRBV7-6; 8 nucleotides match TRBD2. The CDR3 covers 15 residues. V lost 1 base, J lost 8 bases, and 6 bases stayed unmatched. Germline V lookup: CDR1 SGHVS, CDR2 FNYEAQ.

This rearrangement joins TRBV2 to TRBJ2-7; D call uncertain. This CDR3 comprises 11 residues. Per the germline V gene, CDR1 is SNHLY and CDR2 is FYNNEI. V was pared by 5 bases and J by 3 bases, with 5 bases between. CDR3 in amino acids: CASSYDYEQYF. CDR3 in DNA: TGTGCCAGCAGTTACGACTACGAGCAGTACTTC.

V and J are TRBV6-1 and TRBJ1-5; 8 bases map to TRBD1. The V gene's germline CDR1 is MNHNS and CDR2 SASEGT. This CDR3 comprises 17 residues. The J segment lost 2 bases and the V segment lost 6 bases, leaving 12 bases of the junction unmatched. CDR3 loop: CASSEPRPGQGNQPQHF. CDR3 DNA sequence: TGTGCCAGCAGCGAACCTAGACCGGGACAGGGCAATCAGCCCCAGCATTTT.

This chain uses TRBV29-1 with TRBJ2-5; no clear D. Trimming cost V 4 bases and J 0 bases, with 3 bases left between them. CDR1 and CDR2 (germline): SQVTM, ANQGSEA. CDR3 length equals 11 residues. The CDR3 sequence: CSVGDQETQYF. The CDR3 nucleotides are TGCAGCGTTGGCGACCAAGAGACCCAGTACTTC.

The gene calls are TRBV6-1 and TRBJ1-1; D uncertain. CDR1 is MNHNS and CDR2 is SASEGT in the germline V gene. V lost 3 bases to trimming and J lost 8 bases, with 13 bases between them. This CDR3 is 13 amino acids long. In DNA, the CDR3 is TGTGCCAGCAGTGAGCCCATTCTGAGGGAAGCTTTCTTT. This sequence encodes CASSEPILREAFF.

The V gene is TRBV6-6, the J gene TRBJ1-2, with 7 bases matching TRBD1. This CDR3 has 13 amino acids. The junction had 9 bases not matched to a gene; V was cut back by 6 bases and J by 8 bases. Germline V gene lookup returns CDR1 MNHNY and CDR2 SVGAGI (reference sequence). CDR3 sequence reads: CASSNTGVYGYTF. For the CDR3, the DNA is TGTGCCAGCAGCAACACAGGGGTGTACGGCTACACCTTC.

This chain links TRBV9 with TRBJ2-1, with D perhaps given as TRBD1 or TRBD2 (5 bases each). Deletions cut 4 bases from V and 6 bases from J, with 17 bases between. Germline lookup yields CDR1 SGDLS and CDR2 YYNGEE. The length of the CDR3 is 15 residues. CDR3 amino acids: CASSPGRLGFNEQFF. In DNA, the CDR3 is TGTGCCAGCAGCCCGGGACGCTTGGGGTTCAATGAGCAGTTCTTC.

The genes are TRBV11-3 and TRBJ2-3; 10 bases agree with TRBD1. The trim removed 5 bases at V and 3 bases at J, leaving 8 bases unmatched. CDR3 size: 16 residues. Germline V gene data show CDR1 as SGHNT and CDR2 as YENEEA. DNA for the CDR3: TGTGCCAGCAGCCGAACCGGGACAGGGGTAACAGATACGCAGTATTTT. Its protein is CASSRTGTGVTDTQYF.

This clone appeared a few times. The chain is built from TRBV30 and TRBJ2-2, with D uncertain. CDR3 length: 16 amino acids. Germline assignment: CDR1 GTSNPN and CDR2 SVGIG (reference sequence). Trimming took 4 bases from V and 4 from J, leaving 19 bases between them. As DNA, the CDR3 is TGTGCCTGGATTCGTCCGGGCCCGTCGGGCACCGGGGAGCTGTTTTTT. As protein: CAWIRPGPSGTGELFF.

This sequence joins TRBV10-2 and TRBJ2-1; the D gene could be TRBD1 or TRBD2 (5 bases each). Trimming pared 6 bases from V and 10 bases from J, leaving 19 bases between. The V gene's germline CDR1 is WSHSY and CDR2 SAAADI. The CDR3 consists of 14 residues. The CDR3 here is CASSLRGELDEQFF. Written as DNA, the CDR3 is TGCGCCAGCAGCCTTCGAGGGGAATTGGACGAGCAGTTCTTC.

This clone was found once. The V call is TRBV2, the J call TRBJ2-7; D is uncertain. V was clipped by 3 bases and J by 0 bases, with 6 bases between them. Germline lookup yields CDR1 SNHLY and CDR2 FYNNEI. The CDR3 has 13 amino acids. The DNA for the CDR3 is TGTGCCAGCAGTGAGCCCAACTCCTACGAGCAGTACTTC. Amino acids: CASSEPNSYEQYF.

The chain carries TRBV7-9 and TRBJ1-1; tentatively, D is TRBD1 (5 bases). The CDR3 is 15 amino acids. The germline V and J ends were trimmed by 4 bases and 4 bases, with 16 bases remaining between them. Germline V CDR1 and CDR2: SEHNR, FQNEAQ (reference sequence). The CDR3 loop reads CASSSLTGGSTEAFF. CDR3 sequence (DNA): TGTGCCAGCAGCTCCCTGACGGGGGGAAGCACTGAAGCTTTCTTT.

Only one count was recorded for this clone. The chain recombines TRBV18 with TRBJ2-3, with no clear D. Per germline, CDR1 KGHSH and CDR2 LQKENI. Trimming removed 0 bases at V and 6 bases at J, with 7 bases between. The CDR3 has 13 residues. The CDR3 is CASSPPVGDTQYF. In DNA, the CDR3 is TGTGCCAGCTCACCACCGGTCGGGGATACGCAGTATTTT.